The next 10 T cell receptor beta chains were all read from a single sample in a study of blood T cell repertoires in COVID-19. The data were produced by immunoSEQ multiplex PCR, yet TCRdb's version contains in-frame clones alone and is incomplete. The table lists about 270,000 clones, approximately 90% of them singletons. Sequenced: PBMCs or T cells enriched from blood (not recorded which). These receptors all come from a man between 40 and 49 years old who had been exposed to COVID-19.

This clone was detected a few times. The chain carries TRBV5-1 and TRBJ2-1; D remains ambiguous. The CDR3 sequence is 12 residues long. The germline V gene encodes CDR1 SGHRS and CDR2 YFSETQ. V dropped 0 bases and J dropped 10 bases, with 8 bases sitting between them. The CDR3, as DNA: TGCGCCAGCAGCTTGGATTGGCGGGAGCAGTTCTTC. Translated: CASSLDWREQFF.

The CDR3, as DNA: TGTGCCAGCGGTACAGGGTCGAACACTGAAGCTTTCTTT. Translated: CASGTGSNTEAFF. The chain has TRBV9 and TRBJ1-1, with D perhaps TRBD1 (6 bases). This CDR3 region has 13 residues. The V gene lost 7 bases and the J gene lost 1 base, with 11 bases spanning the gap. Looked up from germline, CDR1 is SGDLS and CDR2 is YYNGEE.

Only one count was recorded for this clone. This chain links TRBV14 with TRBJ1-1; TRBD1 matches 10 bases. J was trimmed by 5 bases and V by 4 bases; bases with no gene match: 4. The CDR3 loop spans 14 amino acids. The V gene's germline CDR1 is SGHDN and CDR2 FVKESK. The CDR3 reads CASSPWTGGTEAFF. CDR3 in DNA: TGTGCCAGCAGCCCCTGGACAGGGGGAACTGAAGCTTTCTTT.

The chain combines TRBV28 with TRBJ2-6; 8 nucleotides align to TRBD1. This CDR3 has 16 residues. The junction had 6 bases not matched to a gene; V was cut back by 6 bases and J by 2 bases. Looked up from germline, CDR1 is MDHEN and CDR2 is SYDVKM. DNA of the CDR3: TGTGCCAGCAGGAACTTGGACAGGGCTGGGGCCAACGTCCTGACTTTC. Its protein product is CASRNLDRAGANVLTF.

There are a few counts of this clone. The rearrangement joins TRBV29-1 to TRBJ2-3, with 7 bases lining up with TRBD1. V lost 4 bases to trimming and J lost 6 bases; unmatched junction nucleotides: 7. This CDR3 spans 13 amino acids. In germline, CDR1 is SQVTM, CDR2 ANQGSEA. In DNA, the CDR3 is TGCAGCGTTGCCCGACAGGGAAAGGATACGCAGTATTTT. Translating gives CSVARQGKDTQYF.

In its sample, this clone was seen a few times. The CDR3 reads CASSYETSGTGELFF. In DNA, the CDR3 is TGTGCCAGCAGTTATGAGACTAGCGGCACCGGGGAGCTGTTTTTT. This chain connects TRBV6-5 to TRBJ2-2; 9 bases agree with TRBD2. This CDR3 spans 15 amino acids. Trimming cost V 3 bases and J 4 bases; bases outside gene matches: 3. Germline lookup yields CDR1 MNHEY and CDR2 SVGAGI.

The rearrangement links TRBV28 to TRBJ1-4, with 9 bases matching TRBD1. The trim removed 5 bases at V and 7 bases at J, leaving 8 bases unmatched. The germline gives CDR1 MDHEN, CDR2 SYDVKM. The CDR3 length is 15 residues. CDR3 residues: CASSGDRVGVEKLFF. For the CDR3, the DNA is TGTGCCAGCAGTGGGGACAGGGTGGGAGTTGAAAAACTGTTTTTT.

The chain employs TRBV14 and TRBJ2-1; TRBD2 might be the D (6 bases). Germline loops: CDR1 SGHDN, CDR2 FVKESK. The V and J ends lost 1 base and 2 bases respectively, with 18 bases between them. The length of the CDR3 is 18 residues. The CDR3 DNA sequence: TGTGCCAGCAGCCAAGTCTTCGGACTACAAGGCCCCTACAATGAGCAGTTCTTC. Protein product: CASSQVFGLQGPYNEQFF.

The chain links TRBV24-1 to TRBJ2-2, with D tentatively TRBD2 (6 bases). The germline V and J ends were trimmed by 7 bases and 7 bases, with 21 bases remaining between them. The CDR3 sequence is 16 residues long. CDR1 is KGHDR and CDR2 is SFDVKD in the germline V gene. Here the CDR3 DNA reads TGTGCCACCAGATCCGGGACTCCCGGGCGTGGCGGGGAGCTGTTTTTT. Amino acids: CATRSGTPGRGGELFF.

The gene calls are TRBV30 and TRBJ2-5, with 7 bases matching TRBD2. The V gene end was trimmed by 5 bases and the J gene end by 7 bases; junction bases not matched to a gene: 10. CDR1 GTSNPN and CDR2 SVGIG come from the germline V gene (reference sequence). This CDR3 region has 13 residues. The CDR3 is CAWRSAGEGTQYF. The DNA of the CDR3 is TGTGCCTGGCGTTCTGCGGGGGAGGGGACCCAGTACTTC.